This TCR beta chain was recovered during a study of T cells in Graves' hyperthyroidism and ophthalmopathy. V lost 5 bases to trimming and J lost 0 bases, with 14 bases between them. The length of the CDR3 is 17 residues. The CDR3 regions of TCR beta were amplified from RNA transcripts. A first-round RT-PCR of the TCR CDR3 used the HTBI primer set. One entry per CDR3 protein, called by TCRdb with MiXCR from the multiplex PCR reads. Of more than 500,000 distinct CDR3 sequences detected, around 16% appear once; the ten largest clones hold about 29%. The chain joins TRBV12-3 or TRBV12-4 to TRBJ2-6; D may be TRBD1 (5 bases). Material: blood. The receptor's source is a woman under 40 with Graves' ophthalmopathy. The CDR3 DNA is TGTGCCAGCAGTGGACACGCTCTTAGCTCTGGGGCCAACGTCCTGACTTTC. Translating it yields CASSGHALSSGANVLTF.